This record covers a single T cell receptor (beta chain). Its antigen is as yet unknown. Treatment meaning: 15 to 20 received Ad26.COV2.S at low or high dose, single or two shots; five or six received placebo; per-sample allocation not given. Sampling was done on day 63 after the first vaccine or placebo injection. Built on an Ad26 vector, the vaccine expressed Wuhan-strain SARS-CoV-2 spike. The data derive from a study of Ad26.COV2.S vaccination and SARS-CoV-2 variants. The V gene end was trimmed by 1 base and the J gene end by 9 bases; junction bases not matched to a gene: 6. This CDR3 region has 14 residues. Germline V gene data show CDR1 as SGHTA and CDR2 as FQGNSA. The data were produced by immunoSEQ multiplex PCR, yet TCRdb's version contains in-frame clones alone and is incomplete. The sample has hundreds of thousands of clones; more than 70% are singletons. Findings and limits, study-wide: Analyses of TCR breadth and depth may have underestimated total T cell responses. Placebo recipients showed lower spike-specific TCR breadth than vaccinees.

This TCR derives from a person between 18 and 60 years old who received the Ad26.COV2.S COVID-19 vaccine or a placebo. V usage is TRBV7-2 and J usage is TRBJ2-1; TRBD2 matches at 7 bases. This material consisted of peripheral blood, taken in a trial of Ad26.COV2.S vaccine versus placebo. CDR3 region: CASSLDLAVGEQFF. The DNA of the CDR3 is TGTGCCAGCAGCTTAGACCTAGCGGTGGGTGAGCAGTTCTTC.